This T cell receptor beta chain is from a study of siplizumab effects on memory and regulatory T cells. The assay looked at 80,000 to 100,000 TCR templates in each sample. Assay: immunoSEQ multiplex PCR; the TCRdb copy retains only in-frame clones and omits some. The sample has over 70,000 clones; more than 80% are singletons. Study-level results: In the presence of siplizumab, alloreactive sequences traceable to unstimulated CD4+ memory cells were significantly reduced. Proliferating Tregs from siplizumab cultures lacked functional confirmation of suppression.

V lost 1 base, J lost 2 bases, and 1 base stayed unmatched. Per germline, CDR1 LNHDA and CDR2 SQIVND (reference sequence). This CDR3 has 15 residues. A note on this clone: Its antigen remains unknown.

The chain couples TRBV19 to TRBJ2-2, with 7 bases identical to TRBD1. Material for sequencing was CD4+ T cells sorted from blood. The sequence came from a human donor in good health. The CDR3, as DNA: TGTGCCAGTAGTATAGGAGGGGGCAACACCGGGGAGCTGTTTTTT. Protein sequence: CASSIGGGNTGELFF.